This T cell receptor (beta chain) comes out of a study of T-cell reconstitution after alpha-beta-depleted transplantation in children. Study findings and constraints: The study traced high day-60 TCRbeta diversity in some patients to surviving recipient T cells and thymic progenitors. It was newly produced T cells that mostly accounted for T-cell counts and diversity one year after transplant. Roughly two months post-transplant, alpha-beta T cells reportedly originated from several hundred graft clones that had expanded.

Germline V lookup: CDR1 SGHRS, CDR2 YFSETQ. This CDR3 has 14 amino acids. J gave up 0 bases and V 4 bases, and 1 base lay outside the gene matches. In this sample, this clonotype turned up many times. Its antigen is as yet unknown. The TCRbeta library incorporated unique molecular identifiers. TCRdb recomputed calls from the PCR reads with MiXCR, one row per CDR3 protein. The data contain approximately 110,000 distinct CDR3 sequences, 10% of them singletons. The source of this sequence is a boy between 2 and 10 years old with acute lymphoblastic leukemia, due to receive a stem cell transplant. The chain carries TRBV5-1 and TRBJ2-7; TRBD2 matches 10 bases. Sequenced material: PBMCs, taken before TCRalphabeta/CD19-depleted stem cell transplant. The DNA for the CDR3 is TGCGCCAGCAGCGCTAGCGGGAGCTCCTACGAGCAGTACTTC. Amino acids: CASSASGSSYEQYF.